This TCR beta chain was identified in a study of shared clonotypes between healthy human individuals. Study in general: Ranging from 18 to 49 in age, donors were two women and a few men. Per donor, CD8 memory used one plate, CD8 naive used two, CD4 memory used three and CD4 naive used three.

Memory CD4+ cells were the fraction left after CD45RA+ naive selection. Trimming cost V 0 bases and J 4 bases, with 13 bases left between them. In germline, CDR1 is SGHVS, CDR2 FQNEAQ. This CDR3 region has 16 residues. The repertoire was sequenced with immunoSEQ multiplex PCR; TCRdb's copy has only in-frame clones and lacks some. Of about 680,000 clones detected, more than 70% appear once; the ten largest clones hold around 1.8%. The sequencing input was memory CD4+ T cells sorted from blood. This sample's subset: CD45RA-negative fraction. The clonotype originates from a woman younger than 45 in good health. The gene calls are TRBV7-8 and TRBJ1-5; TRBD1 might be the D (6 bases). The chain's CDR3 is CASSLAGGRGNQPQHF. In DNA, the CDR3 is TGTGCCAGCAGCTTAGCGGGAGGCAGGGGAAATCAGCCCCAGCATTTT.